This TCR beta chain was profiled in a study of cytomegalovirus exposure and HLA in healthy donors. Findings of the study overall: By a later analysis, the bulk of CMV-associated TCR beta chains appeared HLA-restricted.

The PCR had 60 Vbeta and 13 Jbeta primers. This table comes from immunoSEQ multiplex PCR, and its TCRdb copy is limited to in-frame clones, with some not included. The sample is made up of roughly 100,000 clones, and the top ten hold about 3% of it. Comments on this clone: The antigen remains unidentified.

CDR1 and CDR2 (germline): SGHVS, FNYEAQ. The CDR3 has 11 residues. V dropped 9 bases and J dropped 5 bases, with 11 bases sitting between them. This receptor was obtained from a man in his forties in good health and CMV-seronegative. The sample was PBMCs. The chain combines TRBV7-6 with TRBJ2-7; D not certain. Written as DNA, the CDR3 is TGTGCCAGTACGTCTAGTAACGAGCAGTACTTC. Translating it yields CASTSSNEQYF.